This passage covers 24 T cell receptor beta chains from one sample sequenced in a study of blood T cell repertoires in COVID-19. Sequenced by immunoSEQ multiplex PCR; TCRdb stores in-frame clones only, minus some. Counted here are some 270,000 clones, roughly four fifths occurring once; the ten biggest clones make up around a sixth. The sample comprised peripheral blood. The source is a person aged 65 to 85 with COVID-19, enrolled during active disease.

In this sample, this clone turned up once. The chain couples TRBV10-3 to TRBJ2-3; TRBD2 matches 10 bases. This CDR3 has 15 amino acids. V shed 11 bases, J shed 2 bases, and the junction held 10 bases outside the gene matches. The V gene's germline CDR1 is ENHRY and CDR2 SYGVKD. The CDR3 region is CASAVAGGPTDTQYF. The CDR3, as DNA: TGTGCCTCCGCGGTAGCGGGAGGACCCACAGATACGCAGTATTTT.

The V call is TRBV10-2, the J call TRBJ2-2; tentatively, D is TRBD2 (5 bases). This CDR3 spans 15 amino acids. CDR1 WSHSY and CDR2 SAAADI come from the germline V gene. The V end lost 5 bases, the J end lost 0 bases, and 10 bases lay between the germline ends. This CDR3 reads CASSMAGANTGELFF. The CDR3 bases are TGCGCCAGCAGTATGGCGGGCGCGAACACCGGGGAGCTGTTTTTT.

The chain carries TRBV4-3 and TRBJ2-1; 8 bases align to TRBD2. Germline V gives CDR1 LGHNA, CDR2 YSLEER. Losses at the gene ends were 2 bases for V and 5 bases for J; bases not matched to a gene: 5. CDR3 length equals 15 residues. The CDR3 spells CASSQRAGGNNEQFF. The CDR3 region has the DNA TGCGCCAGCAGCCAACGGGCGGGGGGAAACAATGAGCAGTTCTTC.

This clone was recorded once. The chain joins TRBV27 to TRBJ1-6; a weak D match, TRBD1 (5 bases). V shed 6 bases and J shed 9 bases, with 24 bases lying between them. Germline-derived CDR1 and CDR2 are MNHEY and SMNVEV (reference sequence). This CDR3 is built from 17 residues. CDR3 bases: TGTGCCAGCAGCCAAGACTCGGGCGGGGCCCGGAGTTCACCCCTCCACTTT. Translation: CASSQDSGGARSSPLHF.

The chain joins TRBV23-1 to TRBJ2-3; D is possibly TRBD1 (6 bases). TRBV23-1 is designated an ORF whose function remains uncertain. This CDR3 is 20 amino acids long. V dropped 2 bases and J dropped 2 bases, with 26 bases sitting between them. Here the CDR3 reads CASSQNAVMGARLVTDTQYF. CDR3 sequence (DNA): TGCGCCAGCAGTCAAAATGCGGTGATGGGGGCAAGACTTGTCACAGATACGCAGTATTTT.

The chain recombines TRBV3-1 (or the pseudogene TRBV3-2) with TRBJ2-1; 8 nucleotides align to TRBD2. With V trimmed by 0 bases and J by 3 bases, 16 bases remained unmatched. Germline CDR1 LGHDT, CDR2 YNNKEL (reference sequence). This CDR3 has 20 residues. The CDR3 region has the DNA TGTGCCAGCAGCCAAGAACGGTTGGGGTCGCGGGGGGCAAACTACAATGAGCAGTTCTTC. Translation gives CASSQERLGSRGANYNEQFF.

The J gene is TRBJ1-6, the V gene TRBV7-3, with no clear D. CDR3 length equals 13 residues. Trimming pared 2 bases from V and 8 bases from J, leaving 7 bases between. The germline CDR1 and CDR2 sequences are SGHTA and FQGTGA. CDR3 region: CASSLRVYSPLHF. Written as DNA, the CDR3 is TGTGCCAGCAGCTTACGGGTGTATTCACCCCTCCACTTT.

The chain joins TRBV4-2 to TRBJ2-2; D remains ambiguous. This CDR3 has 16 amino acids. The ends were cut back, 0 bases at V and 2 bases at J, with 10 bases in the middle. Germline V gene data show CDR1 as LGHNA and CDR2 as YNFKEQ. CDR3 protein: CASSQELPPNTGELFF. For the CDR3, the DNA is TGTGCCAGCAGCCAAGAACTTCCACCAAACACCGGGGAGCTGTTTTTT.

The V gene is TRBV20-1, the J gene TRBJ2-7, with 7 bases aligning to TRBD1. Germline CDR1 and CDR2: DFQATT and SNEGSKA (reference sequence). This CDR3 spans 14 amino acids. The trim removed 3 bases at V and 5 bases at J, leaving 10 bases unmatched. CDR3: CSASLGQIWNEQYF. CDR3 nucleotide sequence: TGCAGTGCTAGTCTGGGACAGATATGGAACGAGCAGTACTTC.

The chain joins TRBV10-3 to TRBJ1-1; 7 nucleotides line up with TRBD1. CDR3 length: 15 amino acids. In germline, CDR1 is ENHRY, CDR2 SYGVKD. The trim removed 3 bases at V and 4 bases at J, leaving 8 bases unmatched. This CDR3 reads CAISDLRDRGTEAFF. The CDR3 DNA is TGTGCCATCAGTGATTTAAGGGACAGAGGCACTGAAGCTTTCTTT.

This chain uses TRBV19 with TRBJ1-2; 7 bases line up with TRBD1. Germline CDR1 is LNHDA and CDR2 is SQIVND (reference sequence). The V segment lost 7 bases and the J segment 7 bases; nucleotides outside the gene matches: 9. The CDR3 spans 13 residues. CDR3 coding DNA: TGTGCCAGTACTCACGACAGGGTCTCTGGCTACACCTTC. Its translation is CASTHDRVSGYTF.

This clone was observed once. J is TRBJ2-1 and V is TRBV24-1; maybe TRBD2 (6 bases). Germline-derived CDR1 and CDR2 are KGHDR and SFDVKD. This CDR3 region has 14 residues. Between the trimmed V and J ends, which lost 9 bases and 10 bases, there was a span of 21 bases. This chain's CDR3 is CATQVGLPSTEQFF. CDR3 bases: TGTGCCACCCAAGTAGGACTACCCTCGACGGAGCAGTTCTTC.

The sample holds one count of this clone. The DNA of the CDR3 is TGTGCCAGCAGCAAAGGCCGGGGACTCTACGAGCAGTACTTC. This gives the protein CASSKGRGLYEQYF. This chain uses TRBV13 with TRBJ2-7, with TRBD2 as a possible D gene (6 bases). V was clipped by 5 bases and J by 3 bases, with 14 bases between them. CDR3 length equals 14 residues. Germline CDR1 is PRHDT and CDR2 is FYEKMQ (reference sequence).

The CDR3, as DNA: TGCGCCAGCAGCCAAGATGCGGGTGGAATCACAGATACGCAGTATTTT. Translation gives CASSQDAGGITDTQYF. The gene calls are TRBV4-1 and TRBJ2-3, with a possible D match to TRBD2 (5 bases). This CDR3 comprises 16 residues. Germline V lookup: CDR1 MGHRA, CDR2 YSYEKL. V lost 0 bases, J lost 2 bases, and 12 bases lay in between.

The CDR3 region has the DNA TGTGCCAGCAGCAACCCGGGACAGATGACCTACGAGCAGTACTTC. Its translation is CASSNPGQMTYEQYF. The chain employs TRBV3-1 (or the pseudogene TRBV3-2) and TRBJ2-7; 7 bases match TRBD1. V lost 5 bases, J lost 2 bases, and 9 bases stayed unmatched. This CDR3 spans 15 amino acids. Germline loops: CDR1 LGHDT, CDR2 YNNKEL (reference sequence).

The chain combines TRBV6-6 with TRBJ1-1; tentatively, D is TRBD1 (5 bases). V was clipped by 5 bases and J by 0 bases, with 13 bases between them. Germline V lookup: CDR1 MNHNY, CDR2 SVGAGI (reference sequence). There are 15 residues in the CDR3. CDR3 DNA: TGTGCCAGCAGTGACCTGGGGGGTATGAACACTGAAGCTTTCTTT. Amino acids: CASSDLGGMNTEAFF.

The V and J genes are TRBV4-2 and TRBJ2-3; a possible D gene is TRBD2 (5 bases). CDR3 size: 15 residues. Trimming removed 1 base at V and 2 bases at J, with 10 bases between. CDR1 and CDR2 (germline): LGHNA, YNFKEQ. The CDR3 DNA is TGTGCCAGCAGCCAAGGGGCGAGGGTCACAGATACGCAGTATTTT. This codes for CASSQGARVTDTQYF.

This chain joins TRBV28 and TRBJ1-6; tentatively, D is TRBD1 (6 bases). Germline V gene sequence: CDR1 MDHEN, CDR2 SYDVKM. Trimming took 6 bases from V and 9 from J, leaving 12 bases between them. The CDR3 loop spans 13 amino acids. The CDR3 region has the DNA TGTGCCAGCAGGGACTCGACAGGTTCACCCCTCCACTTT. Translating it yields CASRDSTGSPLHF.

V is TRBV3-1 (or the pseudogene TRBV3-2) and J is TRBJ2-7; TRBD1 matches 8 bases. V gave up 0 bases and J gave up 5 bases; unmatched junction bases: 9. The CDR3 is 16 residues long. Germline assignment: CDR1 LGHDT and CDR2 YNNKEL (reference sequence). CDR3 nucleotide sequence: TGTGCCAGCAGCCAAGACCATTGGACAGGGCGCGACGAGCAGTACTTC. It translates to CASSQDHWTGRDEQYF.

The chain combines TRBV27 with TRBJ2-7; 8 positions match TRBD1. Germline V CDR1 and CDR2: MNHEY, SMNVEV (reference sequence). V was pared by 2 bases and J by 7 bases, with 4 bases of the junction left unmatched. There are 13 residues in the CDR3. The DNA of the CDR3 is TGTGCCAGCAGTTTAACCTACAGGGGGGAGCAGTACTTC. This gives the protein CASSLTYRGEQYF.

The V gene is TRBV7-2, the J gene TRBJ2-7; the D gene is possibly TRBD1 (5 bases). The V and J ends lost 0 bases and 0 bases respectively, with 6 bases between them. This CDR3 has 14 amino acids. Germline lookup yields CDR1 SGHTA and CDR2 FQGNSA. Here the CDR3 reads CASSLARASYEQYF. The CDR3 DNA reads as TGTGCCAGCAGCTTAGCCAGGGCCTCCTACGAGCAGTACTTC.

J is TRBJ2-1 and V is TRBV29-1; D possibly corresponds to TRBD2 (6 bases). CDR3 length: 12 amino acids. In germline, CDR1 is SQVTM, CDR2 ANQGSEA. V lost 4 bases to trimming and J lost 7 bases, with 11 bases between them. The CDR3, as DNA: TGCAGCGTTGTCACTAGCCGGAATGAGCAGTTCTTC. It translates to CSVVTSRNEQFF.

As regards this clone: At one of its ends the junction is not consistent with the germline gene, which may arise from a read error. The V and J genes are TRBV29-1 and TRBJ2-2; D is possibly TRBD2 (5 bases). The germline gives CDR1 SQVTM, CDR2 ANQGSEA. The CDR3 has 14 residues. The DNA for the CDR3 is TGCAGCGTTTTTTGGACCTCCTTACACCGGGGAGCTGTTTTT. Residues: CSVFWTSLHRGAVF.

The chain links TRBV4-3 to TRBJ1-2; D gene uncertain. The V end lost 1 base, the J end lost 9 bases, and 27 bases lay between the germline ends. Germline assignment: CDR1 LGHNA and CDR2 YSLEER. CDR3 size: 18 residues. DNA for the CDR3: TGCGCCAGCAGCCAAGCGGGAGATCCTCTAAGTTATGGCTACAGCTACACCTTC. It encodes CASSQAGDPLSYGYSYTF.